This T cell receptor beta chain emerged from a study of T-cell reconstitution after alpha-beta-depleted transplantation in children. Trimming left V 1 base short and J 4 bases short, with 4 bases between. The CDR3 spans 12 residues. CDR1 is SGHRS, CDR2 YFSETQ, per germline. TCRbeta library preparation incorporated unique molecular identifiers. TCRdb re-derived calls from the PCR reads in MiXCR, one entry per CDR3 protein. Of a few hundred thousand distinct CDR3 sequences in the sample, 9.7% were seen once. There are many counts of this clonotype. J is TRBJ2-3 and V is TRBV5-1, with D hard to call. The starting material was PBMCs from the stem cell graft donor, obtained from the stem cell graft. This receptor was taken from a human donor who donated a stem cell graft to a child with SCID. The CDR3 loop is CASSLPSDTQYF. The DNA of the CDR3 is TGCGCCAGCAGCTTGCCATCAGATACGCAGTATTTT.